This TCR beta chain was found in a study of identical twins. MiXCR, applied by TCRdb to the 5' RACE reads, yields one record per CDR3 protein. The table shows some 500,000 distinct CDR3 sequences, with under 25% occurring only once. The V end was cut by 0 bases, the J end by 3 bases, with 9 bases between. Germline lookup yields CDR1 MNHEY and CDR2 SVGAGI. The CDR3 has 14 residues. Broader study findings: Twin pairs had excess sharing that was weaker in beta out-of-frame sequences.

On this clonotype: The antigen is undetermined.

These same records also appear under a second study, on T cells expressing NK-cell markers. That report notes: According to the study, TCR beta repertoires originated from sorted CD3+CD56+NKG2C+, CD3+CD56+NKG2C- and CD3+CD56-NKG2C+ T cells. Dominant NKG2C+ clonotypes made up about 1.0-8% of CD8+ T cells in over five donors.

Sample: CD4+ T cells sorted from blood. This receptor was taken from a woman in her late teens or twenties in good health. The V and J genes are TRBV6-5 and TRBJ2-7; D is perhaps TRBD2 (7 bases). The CDR3 DNA reads as TGTGCCAGCAGTTACTCGGGGGGGCACTACGAGCAGTACTTC. Translating gives CASSYSGGHYEQYF.